This T cell receptor (beta chain) comes out of a study of T cell changes during pregnancy in multiple sclerosis. Looked up from germline, CDR1 is SGDLS and CDR2 is YYNGEE. This CDR3 is 14 amino acids long. The J segment lost 9 bases and the V segment lost 3 bases, leaving 12 bases of the junction unmatched. Clones were sequenced by immunoSEQ multiplex PCR, and TCRdb holds only the in-frame ones, with some missing. This table holds roughly 100,000 clones, 85% to 95% found once. The source of this sequence is a female donor with multiple sclerosis, enrolled in a pregnancy study. The source was peripheral blood, collected after pregnancy. The J gene is TRBJ2-7, the V gene TRBV9; TRBD2 agrees at 7 bases. This CDR3 reads CASSEGLLDVGQYF. As DNA, the CDR3 is TGTGCCAGCAGCGAGGGACTACTAGACGTAGGGCAGTACTTC.